This T cell receptor (beta chain) was captured in a study of T cell changes during pregnancy in multiple sclerosis. CDR3 size: 16 residues. The V gene end was trimmed by 4 bases and the J gene end by 2 bases; junction bases not matched to a gene: 1. Germline lookup yields CDR1 MNHEY and CDR2 SMNVEV (reference sequence). Repertoires were generated with immunoSEQ multiplex PCR, while TCRdb's copy carries only in-frame clones and drops some. The data show around 80,000 clones, 90% to 95% seen once. The chain is built from TRBV27 and TRBJ2-3; 15 bases match TRBD2. This clonotype was obtained from a female donor with multiple sclerosis, enrolled in a pregnancy study. The material was peripheral blood, obtained in the second trimester of pregnancy. CDR3 sequence reads: CASSWTSGRDTDTQYF. The CDR3 DNA sequence: TGTGCCAGCAGTTGGACTAGCGGGAGGGACACAGATACGCAGTATTTT.